Following are 20 T cell receptor beta chains from one sample sequenced in a study of T cell changes during pregnancy in multiple sclerosis. Here immunoSEQ multiplex PCR was the method, and the copy in TCRdb shows in-frame clones only, minus some. The data show under 70,000 clones, 85% to 95% seen once. The starting material was peripheral blood, obtained in the third trimester of pregnancy. These receptors came from a female donor in good health, enrolled as a control in a pregnancy study.

This rearrangement joins TRBV7-9 to TRBJ1-2; TRBD1 is a possible D gene (6 bases). Germline CDR1 reads SEHNR; CDR2 reads FQNEAQ (reference sequence). V lost 5 bases, J lost 4 bases, and 11 bases lay in between. The CDR3 is made up of 13 amino acids. CDR3 bases: TGTGCCAGCAGCCAGGACAGCCTCTATGGCTACACCTTC. It encodes CASSQDSLYGYTF.

This chain links TRBV7-6 with TRBJ2-3, with 8 bases matching TRBD2. The J segment lost 2 bases and the V segment lost 5 bases, leaving 15 bases of the junction unmatched. The CDR3 loop spans 18 amino acids. Germline lookup yields CDR1 SGHVS and CDR2 FNYEAQ. The CDR3: CASSPIGLGAGDTDTQYF. CDR3 in DNA: TGTGCCAGCAGCCCCATAGGACTTGGAGCGGGAGACACAGATACGCAGTATTTT.

The chain combines TRBV4-1 with TRBJ1-2; 7 bases fit TRBD1. Per germline, CDR1 MGHRA and CDR2 YSYEKL. V dropped 1 base and J dropped 11; count of bases not matched to a gene: 16. This CDR3 has 16 amino acids. CDR3 amino acids: CASSQGTGGPFRRYTF. In DNA form, the CDR3 reads TGCGCCAGCAGCCAAGGGACAGGAGGGCCCTTCAGGAGGTACACCTTC.

The chain carries TRBV6-5 and TRBJ1-2; 8 nucleotides match TRBD1. V was clipped by 5 bases and J by 3 bases; unmatched bases: 2. In germline, CDR1 is MNHEY, CDR2 SVGAGI. This CDR3 contains 13 residues. CDR3 sequence (DNA): TGTGCCAGCAGTCCGGACAGGGACTATGGCTACACCTTC. Its protein is CASSPDRDYGYTF.

J is TRBJ1-2 and V is TRBV5-1, with a weak D call TRBD1 (5 bases). The length of the CDR3 is 12 residues. The V end was cut by 2 bases, the J end by 8 bases, with 10 bases between. CDR1 SGHRS and CDR2 YFSETQ come from the germline V gene. CDR3 amino acids: CASSFQGGGYTF. CDR3 DNA sequence: TGCGCCAGCAGCTTCCAGGGTGGCGGCTACACCTTC. Drawing the rest from reference TRBV5-1 and TRBJ1-2, the complete variable domain is KAGVTQTPRYLIKTRGQQVTLSCSPISGHRSVSWYQQTPGQGLQFLFEYFSETQRNKGNFPGRFSGRQFSNSRSEMNVSTLELGDSALYLCASSFQGGGYTFGSGTRLTVV.

The chain has TRBV5-4 and TRBJ2-3; TRBD2 matches 9 bases. Germline values: CDR1 SGHNT, CDR2 YYREEE (reference sequence). The CDR3 runs 16 residues. J was trimmed by 5 bases and V by 1 base; bases with no gene match: 8. CDR3 bases: TGTGCCAGCAGCTTGCGGGTAGCGGGAGCGGGAGATACGCAGTATTTT. It translates to CASSLRVAGAGDTQYF.

The chain joins TRBV18 to TRBJ2-3, with 7 nucleotides matching TRBD1. The CDR3 has 16 amino acids. In germline, CDR1 is KGHSH, CDR2 LQKENI. The V and J ends lost 3 bases and 6 bases, in that order; junction bases with no gene match: 12. DNA of the CDR3: TGTGCCAGCTCACCCCGGACAGGCGCGGAGGAGGATACGCAGTATTTT. Residues: CASSPRTGAEEDTQYF.

The rearrangement joins TRBV5-1 to TRBJ2-5, with 7 bases fitting TRBD2. This CDR3 contains 15 residues. The germline V gene has CDR1 SGHRS and CDR2 YFSETQ. Trimming cost V 9 bases and J 5 bases; bases outside gene matches: 16. CDR3 nucleotides: TGCGCCACCGCTTCCGCCGGGACTACGTCGGAGACCCAGTACTTC. Translating it yields CATASAGTTSETQYF.

The V and J genes are TRBV4-2 and TRBJ1-2; D gene unclear. In germline, CDR1 is LGHNA, CDR2 YNFKEQ. Trimming stripped 5 bases from V and 0 bases from J, with 13 bases between. This CDR3 comprises 15 residues. The CDR3 protein is CASSLAPGANYGYTF. The DNA of the CDR3 is TGTGCCAGCAGCTTGGCCCCGGGAGCTAACTATGGCTACACCTTC.

The V gene is TRBV4-1, the J gene TRBJ1-5; tentatively, D is TRBD1 (5 bases). Germline values: CDR1 MGHRA, CDR2 YSYEKL. The V end was cut by 6 bases, the J end by 5 bases, with 17 bases between. CDR3 size: 15 residues. The CDR3 nucleotides read TGCGCCAGCAGTCCGCAAGCCTCAGGGCATCAGCCCCAGCATTTT. It yields the protein CASSPQASGHQPQHF.

This clone was counted a single time. J is TRBJ2-1 and V is TRBV11-2, with 8 bases identical to TRBD1. The trim removed 6 bases at V and 8 bases at J, leaving 12 bases unmatched. Germline V CDR1 and CDR2: SGHAT, FQNNGV. This CDR3 is 15 amino acids long. The CDR3 here is CASSERQGRLDEQFF. CDR3 sequence (DNA): TGTGCCAGCAGTGAGAGACAGGGGAGACTGGATGAGCAGTTCTTC.

This chain connects TRBV27 to TRBJ2-5; TRBD2 might be the D (5 bases). V lost 5 bases to trimming and J lost 0 bases, with 7 bases between them. The germline V gene has CDR1 MNHEY and CDR2 SMNVEV (reference sequence). The CDR3 has 13 amino acids. The chain's CDR3 is CASSKDYQETQYF. The CDR3 DNA reads as TGTGCCAGCAGTAAGGACTACCAAGAGACCCAGTACTTC.

The chain recombines TRBV5-1 with TRBJ2-1; 8 bases match TRBD2. Germline V gene lookup returns CDR1 SGHRS and CDR2 YFSETQ. J gave up 6 bases and V 7 bases, and 3 bases lay outside the gene matches. This CDR3 has 12 residues. CDR3 sequence reads: CASRGGRNEQFF. Here the CDR3 DNA reads TGCGCCAGCCGGGGGGGCCGCAATGAGCAGTTCTTC.

The chain uses TRBV27 and TRBJ2-5; possibly TRBD2 for D (6 bases). Germline assignment: CDR1 MNHEY and CDR2 SMNVEV (reference sequence). CDR3 length equals 13 residues. V gave up 5 bases and J gave up 4 bases, with 11 bases separating them. CDR3 bases: TGTGCCAGCAGTACGCCAGCGGGAGAGACCCAGTACTTC. It is translated as CASSTPAGETQYF.

The V gene is TRBV7-9, the J gene TRBJ2-1; 7 bases agree with TRBD2. The V segment lost 5 bases and the J segment 6 bases; nucleotides outside the gene matches: 10. CDR3 size: 15 residues. CDR1 is SEHNR and CDR2 is FQNEAQ in the germline V gene (reference sequence). This chain's CDR3 is CASSGSGTERNEQFF. CDR3 nucleotides: TGTGCCAGCAGCGGGAGCGGGACGGAGCGCAATGAGCAGTTCTTC.

CDR3 nucleotide sequence: TGTGCACCCCTGAGAGGGGGCAGGGACTATGGCTACACCTTC. Amino acid sequence: CAPLRGGRDYGYTF. The chain joins TRBV28 to TRBJ1-2; 7 bases are shared with TRBD1. Germline CDR1 is MDHEN and CDR2 is SYDVKM. This CDR3 spans 14 amino acids.

The genes are TRBV30 and TRBJ1-1; D is unresolved. The V gene's germline CDR1 is GTSNPN and CDR2 SVGIG (reference sequence). The CDR3 has 11 amino acids. The germline V and J ends were trimmed by 0 bases and 6 bases, with 5 bases remaining between them. The CDR3, as DNA: TGTGCCTGGAGTGTACAGTCTGAAGCTTTCTTT. Protein product: CAWSVQSEAFF. Filled out from reference TRBV30 and TRBJ1-1, the complete variable domain reads SQTIHQWPATLVQPVGSPLSLECTVEGTSNPNLYWYRQAAGRGLQLLFYSVGIGQISSEVPQNLSASRPQDRQFILSSKKLLLSDSGFYLCAWSVQSEAFFGQGTRLTVV.

The chain uses TRBV7-3 and TRBJ2-3, with no clear D. The germline gives CDR1 SGHTA, CDR2 FQGTGA. V gave up 4 bases and J gave up 6 bases, with 8 bases separating them. CDR3 size: 12 residues. CDR3 bases: TGTGCCAGCAGCTATTCTCCGGATACGCAGTATTTT. Translation: CASSYSPDTQYF.

CDR3 protein: CASSSGLQETQYF. The CDR3 DNA sequence: TGTGCCAGCAGCTCGGGACTGCAAGAGACCCAGTACTTC. V and J are TRBV7-9 and TRBJ2-5; maybe TRBD2 (6 bases). In germline, CDR1 is SEHNR, CDR2 FQNEAQ (reference sequence). V gave up 4 bases and J gave up 2 bases, with 8 bases separating them. The CDR3 consists of 13 residues.

The rearrangement joins TRBV28 to TRBJ2-2, with 13 bases that match TRBD2. This CDR3 is 20 amino acids long. CDR1 and CDR2 (germline): MDHEN, SYDVKM. The junction had 13 bases not matched to a gene; V was cut back by 6 bases and J by 0 bases. Here the CDR3 reads CASRPPGLAGPKTNTGELFF. CDR3 in DNA: TGTGCCAGCAGACCTCCGGGACTAGCGGGACCGAAAACGAACACCGGGGAGCTGTTTTTT.